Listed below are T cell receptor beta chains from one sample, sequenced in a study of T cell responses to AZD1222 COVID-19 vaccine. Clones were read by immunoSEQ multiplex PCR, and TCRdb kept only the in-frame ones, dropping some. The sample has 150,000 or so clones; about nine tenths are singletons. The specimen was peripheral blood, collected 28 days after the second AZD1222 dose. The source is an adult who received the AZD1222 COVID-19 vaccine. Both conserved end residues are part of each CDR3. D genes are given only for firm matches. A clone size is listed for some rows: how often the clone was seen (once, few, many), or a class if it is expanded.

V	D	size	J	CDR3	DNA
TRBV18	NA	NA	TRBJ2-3	CASSPLPGTSTDTQYF	TGTGCCAGCTCACCACTCCCAGGGACTAGCACAGATACGCAGTATTTT
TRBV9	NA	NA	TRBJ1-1	CASSVYEPGITEAFF	TGTGCCAGCAGCGTATACGAACCTGGCATCACGGAAGCTTTCTTT
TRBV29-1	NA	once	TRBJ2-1	CSFRVAAYNEQFF	TGCAGTTTCAGGGTAGCGGCCTACAATGAGCAGTTCTTC
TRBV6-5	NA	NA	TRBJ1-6	CASSYLGPYNSPLHF	TGTGCCAGCAGTTATTTAGGGCCCTATAATTCACCCCTCCACTTT
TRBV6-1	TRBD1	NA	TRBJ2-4	CASSDLGQTYIQYF	TGTGCCAGCAGTGATTTGGGACAGACATACATTCAGTACTTC
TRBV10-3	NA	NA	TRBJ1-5	CAIRPGGDYQPQHF	TGTGCCATCAGGCCCGGGGGGGACTATCAGCCCCAGCATTTT
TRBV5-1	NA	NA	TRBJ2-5	CASSLAPVETQYF	TGCGCCAGCAGCTTGGCCCCGGTGGAGACCCAGTACTTC
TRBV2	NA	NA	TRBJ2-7	CATLGRRDWDYEQYF	TGTGCCACTTTGGGGCGGCGGGATTGGGACTACGAGCAGTACTTC
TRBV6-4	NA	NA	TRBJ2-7	CASSDRNRVSGYEQYF	TGTGCCAGCAGTGACCGCAACAGGGTTTCAGGCTACGAGCAGTACTTC
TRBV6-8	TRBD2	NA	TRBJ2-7	CASSYLCGGSYEQYF	TGTGCCAGCAGTTACCTTTGCGGGGGGTCCTACGAGCAGTACTTC
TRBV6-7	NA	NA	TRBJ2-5	CASRRTDLQETQYF	TGTGCCAGCAGAAGGACAGATCTACAAGAGACCCAGTACTTC
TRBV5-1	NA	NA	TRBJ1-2	CASSLSGEIGYTF	TGCGCCAGCAGCTTGTCAGGGGAGATTGGCTACACCTTC
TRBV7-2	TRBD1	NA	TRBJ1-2	CASSLRDRAANYGYTF	TGTGCCAGCAGCTTACGCGACAGGGCAGCTAACTATGGCTACACCTTC
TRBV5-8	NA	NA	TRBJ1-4	CASSPYRRGNEKLFF	TGTGCCAGCAGCCCCTACAGGAGAGGGAATGAAAAACTGTTTTTT
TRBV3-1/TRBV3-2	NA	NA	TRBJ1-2	CASTQGTGIGYTF	TGTGCCAGCACCCAGGGTACAGGGATCGGCTACACCTTC
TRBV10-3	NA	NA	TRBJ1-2	CAISNDVGYTF	TGTGCCATCAGCAATGACGTTGGCTACACCTTC
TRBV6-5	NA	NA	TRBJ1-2	CASSPSHIYGYTF	TGTGCCAGCAGCCCCTCGCACATCTATGGCTACACCTTC
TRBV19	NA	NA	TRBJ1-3	CASFSPRNTIYF	TGTGCCAGTTTTTCCCCGAGAAACACCATATATTTT
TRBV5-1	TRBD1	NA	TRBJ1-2	CASSFQGAAGYTF	TGCGCCAGCAGCTTCCAGGGGGCGGCTGGCTACACCTTC
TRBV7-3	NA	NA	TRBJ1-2	CASSLTAGEGYTF	TGTGCCAGCAGCTTAACGGCGGGGGAAGGCTACACCTTC
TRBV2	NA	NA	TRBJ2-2	CASRGSVNTGELFF	TGTGCCAGTAGGGGGTCGGTTAACACCGGGGAGCTGTTTTTT
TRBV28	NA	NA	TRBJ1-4	CASSLRHLRGNEKLFF	TGTGCCAGCAGTCTACGACATCTGCGGGGAAATGAAAAACTGTTTTTT
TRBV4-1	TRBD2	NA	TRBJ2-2	CASSQGLAGGVGELFF	TGCGCCAGCAGCCAAGGACTAGCGGGAGGGGTCGGGGAGCTGTTTTTT
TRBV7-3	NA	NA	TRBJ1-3	CASSLNSGTGNTIYF	TGTGCCAGCAGCTTAAATTCAGGGACTGGAAACACCATATATTTT
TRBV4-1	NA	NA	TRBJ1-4	CASSYGTREKLFF	TGCGCCAGCAGCTACGGGACAAGAGAAAAACTGTTTTTT
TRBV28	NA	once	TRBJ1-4	CASSIPRGGNEKLFF	TGTGCCAGCAGTATCCCCAGGGGAGGAAATGAAAAACTGTTTTTT
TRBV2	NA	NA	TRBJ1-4	CASRSYRATNEKLFF	TGTGCCAGCAGGTCGTACAGAGCAACTAATGAAAAACTGTTTTTT
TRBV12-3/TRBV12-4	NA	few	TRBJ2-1	CASSPGPHNEQFF	TGTGCCAGCAGCCCCGGACCGCACAATGAGCAGTTCTTC
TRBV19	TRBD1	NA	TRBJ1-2	CASSLTGESYGYTF	TGTGCCAGTAGTTTGACAGGGGAAAGCTATGGCTACACCTTC
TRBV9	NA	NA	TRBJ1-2	CASATQGGYGYTF	TGTGCCAGCGCCACACAGGGTGGCTATGGCTACACCTTC
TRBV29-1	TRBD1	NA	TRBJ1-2	CSVDRGANYGYTF	TGCAGCGTTGACAGGGGGGCTAACTATGGCTACACCTTC
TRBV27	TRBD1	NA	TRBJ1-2	CASSLSSTGAVYGYTF	TGTGCCAGCAGTTTATCGTCTACAGGGGCGGTCTATGGCTACACCTTC
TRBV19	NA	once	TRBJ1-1	CASSPSRRTEAFF	TGTGCCAGTAGCCCATCTAGGCGCACTGAAGCTTTCTTT
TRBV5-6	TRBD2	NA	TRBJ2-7	CASSGPSGAYEQYF	TGTGCCAGCAGCGGCCCCAGCGGGGCCTACGAGCAGTACTTC
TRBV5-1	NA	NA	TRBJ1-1	CASTVRGTNTEAFF	TGCGCCAGCACGGTCAGGGGAACGAACACTGAAGCTTTCTTT
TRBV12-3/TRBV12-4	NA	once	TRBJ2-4	CASSIQGKNIQYF	TGTGCCAGCAGTATCCAGGGGAAAAACATTCAGTACTTC
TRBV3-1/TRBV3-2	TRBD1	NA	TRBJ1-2	CASSQDRGLDYGYTF	TGTGCCAGCAGCCAAGACAGGGGGCTTGACTATGGCTACACCTTC
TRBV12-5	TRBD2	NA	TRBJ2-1	CASGSGGGLSSYNEQFF	TGTGCTAGTGGTTCCGGGGGGGGACTTAGCTCCTACAATGAGCAGTTCTTC
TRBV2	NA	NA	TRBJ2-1	CASSEVEGELGNEQFF	TGTGCCAGCAGTGAAGTGGAGGGAGAGTTGGGCAATGAGCAGTTCTTC